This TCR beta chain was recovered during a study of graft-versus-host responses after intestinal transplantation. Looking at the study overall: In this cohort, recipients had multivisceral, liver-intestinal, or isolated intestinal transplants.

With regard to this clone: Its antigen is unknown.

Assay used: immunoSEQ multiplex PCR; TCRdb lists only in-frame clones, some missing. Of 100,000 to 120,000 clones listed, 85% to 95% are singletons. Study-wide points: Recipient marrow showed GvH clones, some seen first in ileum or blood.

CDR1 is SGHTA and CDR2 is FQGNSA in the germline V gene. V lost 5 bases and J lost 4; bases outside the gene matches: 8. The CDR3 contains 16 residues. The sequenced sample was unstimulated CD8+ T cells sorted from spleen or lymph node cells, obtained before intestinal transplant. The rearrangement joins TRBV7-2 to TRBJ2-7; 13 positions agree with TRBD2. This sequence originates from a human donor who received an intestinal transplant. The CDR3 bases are TGTGCCAGCAGCCCTGGACTAGCGGGAGTGTGGTACGAGCAGTACTTC. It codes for CASSPGLAGVWYEQYF. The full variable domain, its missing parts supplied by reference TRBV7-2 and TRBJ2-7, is GAGVSQSPSNKVTEKGKDVELRCDPISGHTALYWYRQSLGQGLEFLIYFQGNSAPDKSGLPSDRFSAERTGGSVSTLTIQRTQQEDSAVYLCASSPGLAGVWYEQYFGPGTRLTVT.